These 16 T cell receptor beta chains were all obtained from the same sample, sequenced in a study of blood T cell repertoires in COVID-19. Libraries were prepared by immunoSEQ multiplex PCR; TCRdb keeps only in-frame clonotypes and omits some of them. The repertoire consists of about 300,000 clones, with approximately 89% occurring once and the leading ten covering less than 2%. Specimen: peripheral blood. The source is a woman in her 30s with COVID-19, enrolled during active disease.

The chain employs TRBV30 and TRBJ1-1, with D unresolved. Germline V lookup: CDR1 GTSNPN, CDR2 SVGIG (reference sequence). Trimming cost V 0 bases and J 4 bases, with 9 bases left between them. The CDR3 sequence is 13 residues long. The CDR3 spells CAWSVLGITEAFF. CDR3 sequence (DNA): TGTGCCTGGAGTGTACTAGGAATCACTGAAGCTTTCTTT.

V usage is TRBV5-1 and J usage is TRBJ1-3, with D perhaps TRBD1 (5 bases). Per the germline V gene, CDR1 is SGHRS and CDR2 is YFSETQ. Trimming left V 4 bases short and J 2 bases short, with 22 bases between. This CDR3 has 18 residues. DNA of the CDR3: TGCGCCAGCAGCGGGGCCGAGGTGCCAGGTCTTGCTGGAAACACCATATATTTT. Translated: CASSGAEVPGLAGNTIYF. The whole variable domain, filled in from reference TRBV5-1 and TRBJ1-3, reads KAGVTQTPRYLIKTRGQQVTLSCSPISGHRSVSWYQQTPGQGLQFLFEYFSETQRNKGNFPGRFSGRQFSNSRSEMNVSTLELGDSALYLCASSGAEVPGLAGNTIYFGEGSWLTVV.

The rearrangement links TRBV3-1 (or the pseudogene TRBV3-2) to TRBJ2-7; 10 nucleotides align to TRBD2. Germline V gene lookup returns CDR1 LGHDT and CDR2 YNNKEL (reference sequence). The CDR3 spans 16 residues. V lost 1 base and J lost 1; bases outside the gene matches: 4. For the CDR3, the DNA is TGTGCCAGCAGCCAAGTAGCGGGGGGCCTATCCTACGAGCAGTACTTC. It yields the protein CASSQVAGGLSYEQYF.

Only one count was recorded for this clone. This chain joins TRBV6-5 and TRBJ2-1; perhaps TRBD2 as D (6 bases). V dropped 6 bases and J dropped 9 bases, with 18 bases sitting between them. From germline, CDR1 is MNHEY and CDR2 SVGAGI. CDR3 length: 14 amino acids. This CDR3 is CASSGWAGYGEQFF. The CDR3 DNA reads as TGTGCCAGCAGCGGGTGGGCGGGGTATGGTGAGCAGTTCTTC.

This chain links TRBV6-2 or TRBV6-3 with TRBJ2-1; 10 bases line up with TRBD2. The CDR3 has 14 amino acids. CDR1 and CDR2 from the germline V gene are MNHEY and SVGEGT. Trimming took 6 bases from V and 7 from J; bases not matched to a gene: 6. This CDR3 reads CASSGTSVRNEQFF. The CDR3, as DNA: TGTGCCAGCAGCGGGACTAGCGTCAGGAATGAGCAGTTCTTC.

This clone was found once. This chain connects TRBV19 to TRBJ1-4; D gene unclear. CDR1 is LNHDA, CDR2 SQIVND, per germline (reference sequence). The V gene lost 5 bases and the J gene lost 5 bases, with 9 bases spanning the gap. This CDR3 region has 13 residues. The CDR3 loop is CASSLRENEKLFF. The CDR3 nucleotides are TGTGCCAGTAGTTTAAGAGAAAATGAAAAACTGTTTTTT.

The chain joins TRBV5-1 to TRBJ2-5, with 14 bases lining up with TRBD2. The ends lost 2 bases at V and 0 bases at J; junction bases unmatched: 6. CDR1 is SGHRS and CDR2 is YFSETQ in the germline V gene. The CDR3 runs to 18 residues. CDR3 sequence (DNA): TGCGCCAGCAGCTTTCCCGGACTAGCGGGGGGTCACCAAGAGACCCAGTACTTC. Its translation: CASSFPGLAGGHQETQYF.

The rearrangement joins TRBV6-5 to TRBJ1-5; 10 nucleotides align to TRBD1. The CDR3 has 14 residues. Germline lookup yields CDR1 MNHEY and CDR2 SVGAGI. V lost 6 bases and J lost 6; bases outside the gene matches: 5. The CDR3 DNA is TGTGCCAGCAGCCGGGACAGGGGAGGTCAGCCCCAGCATTTT. Amino acids: CASSRDRGGQPQHF.

The chain uses TRBV4-1 and TRBJ2-4, with 7 bases identical to TRBD1. In germline, CDR1 is MGHRA, CDR2 YSYEKL. CDR3 length: 17 amino acids. Germline trimming cut 0 bases from V and 0 bases from J; bases unmatched to any gene: 5. The CDR3 reads CASSQEARGLAKNIQYF. CDR3 nucleotide sequence: TGCGCCAGCAGCCAAGAGGCGAGGGGGCTAGCCAAAAACATTCAGTACTTC.

The CDR3 DNA reads as TGCGCCAGCAGCTTGGCAGGACAGAGAGAAAAACTGTTTTTT. It specifies CASSLAGQREKLFF. This rearrangement joins TRBV5-1 to TRBJ1-4; possibly TRBD1 for D (6 bases). Germline V gene lookup returns CDR1 SGHRS and CDR2 YFSETQ. There are 14 residues in the CDR3. Trimming shortened V by 0 bases and J by 8 bases, and 11 bases separated the two germline ends.

This clone has a single count. In DNA, the CDR3 is TGTGCCAGCAGCTTGGCAGGGGGTTATGGCTACACCTTC. Its protein is CASSLAGGYGYTF. This rearrangement joins TRBV5-4 to TRBJ1-2, with 7 positions matching TRBD1. Unmatched junction bases numbered 1, after V lost 0 bases and J lost 5 bases. In germline, CDR1 is SGHNT, CDR2 YYREEE (reference sequence). The CDR3 is made up of 13 amino acids.

With regard to this clone: One junction end does not reproduce the germline sequence, and a read error may be involved. The chain carries TRBV28 and TRBJ1-2; 9 nucleotides line up with TRBD1. CDR1 and CDR2 from the germline V gene are MDHEN and SYDVKM. There are 14 residues in the CDR3. The CDR3 DNA sequence: TGTGCCAGCAGTTCGGGGGGGACAGGGCTCCGGTCGAACTTC. The encoded protein is CASSSGGTGLRSNF.

V and J are TRBV12-3 or TRBV12-4 and TRBJ1-2; D is unclear. CDR3 length equals 12 residues. With 4 bases removed from V and 5 bases from J, the gap between germline ends came to 8 bases. The CDR3 DNA follows: TGTGCCAGCAGTTCCCCGGGGTATGGCTACACCTTC. The encoded protein is CASSSPGYGYTF.

The V and J genes are TRBV5-1 and TRBJ2-1; D is undetermined. This CDR3 is 13 amino acids long. Germline V gene data show CDR1 as SGHRS and CDR2 as YFSETQ. V lost 2 bases and J 7 bases, leaving 10 bases between the germline ends. CDR3 protein: CASSFETPNEQFF. The CDR3 DNA reads as TGCGCCAGCAGCTTCGAAACTCCAAATGAGCAGTTCTTC.

As DNA, the CDR3 is TGTGCCAGCCATCTCTCCGGGGATTGGGGCACTGAAGCTTTCTTT. It translates to CASHLSGDWGTEAFF. The V call is TRBV28, the J call TRBJ1-1; no reliable D call. V lost 8 bases and J lost 4, with 20 bases in between. This CDR3 has 15 amino acids. Germline lookup yields CDR1 MDHEN and CDR2 SYDVKM. The variable domain in full, with the rest retrieved from reference TRBV28 and TRBJ1-1, is DVKVTQSSRYLVKRTGEKVFLECVQDMDHENMFWYRQDPGLGLRLIYFSYDVKMKEKGDIPEGYSVSREKKERFSLILESASTNQTSMYLCASHLSGDWGTEAFFGQGTRLTVV.

V gene TRBV19 combines with J gene TRBJ1-1, with D tentatively TRBD1 (6 bases). CDR1 is LNHDA, CDR2 SQIVND, per germline (reference sequence). CDR3 length: 14 residues. The V end lost 7 bases, the J end lost 1 base, and 13 bases lay between the germline ends. Here the CDR3 reads CASTSRGANTEAFF. Here the CDR3 DNA reads TGTGCCAGTACCTCCCGGGGGGCGAACACTGAAGCTTTCTTT. The full variable domain, rest sourced from reference TRBV19 and TRBJ1-1, is DGGITQSPKYLFRKEGQNVTLSCEQNLNHDAMYWYRQDPGQGLRLIYYSQIVNDFQKGDIAEGYSVSREKKESFPLTVTSAQKNPTAFYLCASTSRGANTEAFFGQGTRLTVV.